This TCR beta chain was recovered during a study of blood T cell repertoires in COVID-19. Study background: Material from acute and convalescent COVID-19 was sourced from the United States, Italy and Spain.

This CDR3 has 16 residues. Germline-derived CDR1 and CDR2 are ENHRY and SYGVKD. The V segment lost 5 bases and the J segment 2 bases; nucleotides outside the gene matches: 5. Data came from immunoSEQ multiplex PCR; TCRdb stores just in-frame clones and leaves some out. The data show 15,000 to 20,000 clones, about 90% seen once. This receptor was taken from a human donor with active COVID-19. The donor label of this sample is uncertain. The genes are TRBV10-3 and TRBJ2-4; 11 nucleotides match TRBD2. Sequencing was carried out using peripheral blood. DNA for the CDR3: TGTGCCATCAGTACTAGCGGGAGTAGTTCCAAAAACATTCAGTACTTC. Its protein is CAISTSGSSSKNIQYF.